These 29 T cell receptor beta chains share one sample of origin, sequenced in a study of cytomegalovirus exposure and HLA in healthy donors. It was with 60 Vbeta and 13 Jbeta primers that the PCR ran. Profiling relied on immunoSEQ multiplex PCR, and the TCRdb table lists in-frame clones only, not all of them. The sample lists 200,000 to 250,000 clones, roughly four fifths seen once, with 1.1% to 1.5% in the top ten. Sequencing was carried out using PBMCs. The source of these receptors is a girl aged 5-17 years in good health and CMV-seronegative.

V and J are TRBV27 and TRBJ2-7; 10 bases align to TRBD1. In germline, CDR1 is MNHEY, CDR2 SMNVEV (reference sequence). The V and J ends lost 6 bases and 6 bases, in that order; junction bases with no gene match: 11. This CDR3 has 15 amino acids. The CDR3 bases are TGTGCCAGCAGCACCGACAGGGGGCGTAGGGGCGAGCAGTACTTC. Protein: CASSTDRGRRGEQYF.

This chain links TRBV4-2 with TRBJ2-3; TRBD2 agrees at 16 bases. This CDR3 region has 16 residues. The V gene end was trimmed by 3 bases and the J gene end by 5 bases; junction bases not matched to a gene: 2. Germline lookup yields CDR1 LGHNA and CDR2 YNFKEQ. The CDR3: CASSHGTSGGEDTQYF. In nucleotides, the CDR3 is TGTGCCAGCAGCCACGGGACTAGCGGGGGGGAAGATACGCAGTATTTT.

Points on this clone: A read error may produce the germline difference seen at one junction end. The chain combines TRBV7-9 with TRBJ1-5; D remains unclear. Germline values: CDR1 SEHNR, CDR2 FQNEAQ (reference sequence). This CDR3 region has 13 residues. Here the CDR3 reads CASSLASDQPQHF. CDR3 DNA sequence: TGTGCCAGCAGCTTAGCTAGCGATCAGCCCCAGCATTTT.

The gene calls are TRBV27 and TRBJ2-3; the match to TRBD2 covers 13 bases. After removal of 3 bases from V and 10 bases from J, the junction contained 19 bases not matched to a gene. CDR3 length equals 19 residues. Germline CDR1 reads MNHEY; CDR2 reads SMNVEV (reference sequence). The CDR3 protein is CASSFLLMGTSGKGRAQYF. CDR3 bases: TGTGCCAGCAGTTTTCTTCTCATGGGGACTAGCGGGAAGGGCCGGGCGCAGTATTTT.

J is TRBJ2-3 and V is TRBV5-4, with 7 bases identical to TRBD2. The junction had 5 bases not matched to a gene; V was cut back by 1 base and J by 0 bases. CDR3 length equals 16 residues. From germline, CDR1 is SGHNT and CDR2 YYREEE (reference sequence). The CDR3 is CASSLLIAGSTDTQYF. In DNA, the CDR3 is TGTGCCAGCAGCTTGTTAATAGCGGGTAGCACAGATACGCAGTATTTT.

The gene calls are TRBV10-3 and TRBJ1-5; D is unclear. The CDR3 covers 13 residues. The V end lost 0 bases, the J end lost 7 bases, and 7 bases lay between the germline ends. Per germline, CDR1 ENHRY and CDR2 SYGVKD. Here the CDR3 reads CAISESVGQPQHF. CDR3 in DNA: TGTGCCATCAGTGAGTCCGTGGGCCAGCCCCAGCATTTT.

The chain uses TRBV14 and TRBJ1-1, with TRBD1 as a possible D gene (6 bases). The CDR3 extends over 14 amino acids. Germline lookup yields CDR1 SGHDN and CDR2 FVKESK. With 7 bases removed from V and 3 bases from J, the gap between germline ends came to 15 bases. The DNA for the CDR3 is TGTGCCAGCACGCAGAGCAGGGGACACACTGAAGCTTTCTTT. This codes for CASTQSRGHTEAFF.

V usage is TRBV25-1 and J usage is TRBJ2-7, with 9 nucleotides matching TRBD2. The V gene's germline CDR1 is MGHDK and CDR2 SYGVNS. The CDR3 is 16 amino acids. With V trimmed by 2 bases and J by 4 bases, 9 bases remained unmatched. The CDR3: CASSEAGGPVRYEQYF. The CDR3 DNA sequence: TGTGCCAGCAGTGAAGCGGGAGGGCCGGTTCGGTACGAGCAGTACTTC.

The V gene is TRBV28, the J gene TRBJ1-2, with a tentative D call TRBD1 (6 bases). The V end lost 6 bases, the J end lost 6 bases, and 14 bases lay between the germline ends. This CDR3 region has 13 residues. CDR1 and CDR2 from the germline V gene are MDHEN and SYDVKM. CDR3 loop: CASRWGGDHGYTF. The CDR3 DNA is TGTGCCAGCAGATGGGGGGGCGACCATGGCTACACCTTC.

The sample holds one count of this clone. This chain links TRBV27 with TRBJ1-1; no definite D call. The V gene lost 0 bases and the J gene lost 4 bases, with 12 bases spanning the gap. The germline V gene encodes CDR1 MNHEY and CDR2 SMNVEV (reference sequence). This CDR3 region has 15 residues. The CDR3 nucleotides are TGTGCCAGCAGTTTATCAAACGGGTTGGGCACTGAAGCTTTCTTT. Protein: CASSLSNGLGTEAFF.

V gene TRBV4-2 combines with J gene TRBJ2-5; 7 bases are shared with TRBD2. V was clipped by 4 bases and J by 2 bases; unmatched bases: 10. The CDR3 loop spans 16 amino acids. Germline V gene sequence: CDR1 LGHNA, CDR2 YNFKEQ. CDR3 region: CASSLRALAEQETQYF. CDR3 nucleotides: TGTGCCAGCAGCCTCCGAGCGCTAGCGGAACAAGAGACCCAGTACTTC.

The chain links TRBV25-1 to TRBJ2-7, with 9 bases aligning to TRBD1. V lost 6 bases and J lost 10; bases outside the gene matches: 13. The CDR3 sequence is 14 residues long. Germline V gene lookup returns CDR1 MGHDK and CDR2 SYGVNS. CDR3 loop: CASRETGTGPPQYF. The CDR3 DNA sequence: TGTGCCAGCAGGGAGACCGGGACAGGGCCCCCCCAGTACTTC.

The chain has TRBV28 and TRBJ1-1; TRBD1 might be the D (5 bases). Germline lookup yields CDR1 MDHEN and CDR2 SYDVKM. Trimming took off 3 bases at V and 0 bases at J, with 8 bases between the two ends. The CDR3 length is 14 residues. CDR3 protein: CASSFQGLNTEAFF. CDR3 DNA: TGTGCCAGCAGTTTCCAGGGATTGAACACTGAAGCTTTCTTT.

The rearrangement uses TRBV7-2 and TRBJ2-7; D is perhaps TRBD2 (6 bases). Trimming stripped 5 bases from V and 2 bases from J, with 13 bases between. Germline assignment: CDR1 SGHTA and CDR2 FQGNSA. The CDR3 has 14 amino acids. The CDR3 DNA is TGTGCCAGCAGCCCGGTCGGGGAGGCCTACGAGCAGTACTTC. Translating gives CASSPVGEAYEQYF.

The gene calls are TRBV30 and TRBJ2-3; possible D gene TRBD2, 6 bases. With 4 bases removed from V and 1 base from J, the gap between germline ends came to 12 bases. Germline V gives CDR1 GTSNPN, CDR2 SVGIG (reference sequence). There are 14 residues in the CDR3. The DNA for the CDR3 is TGTGCCTGGACCCGGAGGGGCCGCACAGATACGCAGTATTTT. It encodes CAWTRRGRTDTQYF. Based on the CDR3 plus reference TRBV30 and TRBJ2-3, the full variable domain is SQTIHQWPATLVQPVGSPLSLECTVEGTSNPNLYWYRQAAGRGLQLLFYSVGIGQISSEVPQNLSASRPQDRQFILSSKKLLLSDSGFYLCAWTRRGRTDTQYFGPGTRLTVL.

This CDR3 is CASSLDDWYEAFF. CDR3 in DNA: TGTGCCAGCAGCTTAGATGACTGGTATGAAGCTTTCTTT. The genes are TRBV11-2 and TRBJ1-1; D ambiguous. V was shortened by 0 bases and J by 7 bases, with 9 bases between the two germline ends. CDR1 and CDR2 from the germline V gene are SGHAT and FQNNGV. CDR3 length equals 13 residues.

As regards this clone: One end of the junction is discordant with germline, which a read error may explain. The chain carries TRBV7-9 and TRBJ1-1; the D is unclear. Germline assignment: CDR1 SEHNR and CDR2 FQNEAQ (reference sequence). The CDR3 extends over 12 amino acids. The CDR3, as DNA: TGTTCCAGCAGCTTAGGAGGAGGTCAAGCTTTCTTT. Its protein is CSSSLGGGQAFF.

The chain joins TRBV29-1 to TRBJ2-7; 8 nucleotides agree with TRBD1. The CDR3 has 17 amino acids. CDR1 and CDR2 from the germline V gene are SQVTM and ANQGSEA. V shed 4 bases and J 2 bases; nucleotides not matched to a gene: 16. The CDR3 DNA reads TGCAGCGTTGGTCGGACAGGGTCGACGTTGAGGACCTACGAGCAGTACTTC. Its protein is CSVGRTGSTLRTYEQYF.

This clone appeared once. J is TRBJ1-2 and V is TRBV30; 7 nucleotides align to TRBD1. The CDR3 covers 16 residues. CDR1 and CDR2 from the germline V gene are GTSNPN and SVGIG (reference sequence). The junction had 12 bases not matched to a gene; V was cut back by 2 bases and J by 3 bases. The CDR3 sequence is CAWSTSQGESDYGYTF. In DNA, the CDR3 is TGTGCCTGGAGTACTTCCCAGGGGGAATCAGACTATGGCTACACCTTC.

The chain couples TRBV5-1 to TRBJ1-1; 10 positions agree with TRBD1. This CDR3 contains 16 residues. The trim removed 4 bases at V and 3 bases at J, leaving 9 bases unmatched. Germline values: CDR1 SGHRS, CDR2 YFSETQ. DNA of the CDR3: TGCGCCAGCAGCAGGACCGGGACAGGGGTCGACACTGAAGCTTTCTTT. Translation: CASSRTGTGVDTEAFF.

The chain joins TRBV11-2 to TRBJ1-5; D gene ambiguous. V lost 3 bases and J lost 5, with 14 bases in between. Looked up from germline, CDR1 is SGHAT and CDR2 is FQNNGV. The length of the CDR3 is 15 residues. The CDR3 sequence is CASSLGPRSDQPQHF. The DNA of the CDR3 is TGTGCCAGCAGCTTGGGCCCCAGATCAGATCAGCCCCAGCATTTT.

The J gene is TRBJ1-4, the V gene TRBV27; 11 nucleotides agree with TRBD1. The V gene's germline CDR1 is MNHEY and CDR2 SMNVEV (reference sequence). The CDR3 has 15 amino acids. Trimming at V came to 5 bases and at J to 8 bases, leaving 7 bases not matched to a gene. The CDR3 here is CASSLGQGAGEKLFF. CDR3 DNA: TGTGCCAGCAGTCTCGGACAGGGGGCCGGGGAAAAACTGTTTTTT.

This sequence joins TRBV9 and TRBJ2-3; D is unclear. V shed 1 base and J shed 6 bases, with 12 bases lying between them. Germline CDR1 and CDR2: SGDLS and YYNGEE. There are 14 residues in the CDR3. The DNA of the CDR3 is TGTGCCAGCAGCGTAAGGTGGAGTGAGGATACGCAGTATTTT. This encodes CASSVRWSEDTQYF. The whole variable domain, filled in from reference TRBV9 and TRBJ2-3, reads DSGVTQTPKHLITATGQRVTLRCSPRSGDLSVYWYQQSLDQGLQFLIQYYNGEERAKGNILERFSAQQFPDLHSELNLSSLELGDSALYFCASSVRWSEDTQYFGPGTRLTVL.

The chain joins TRBV27 to TRBJ2-2; TRBD2 might be the D (7 bases). The germline CDR1 and CDR2 sequences are MNHEY and SMNVEV (reference sequence). V lost 7 bases and J lost 3, with 15 bases in between. This CDR3 has 15 amino acids. The CDR3 loop is CASINKGGDTGELFF. The CDR3 DNA is TGTGCCAGCATCAATAAGGGGGGGGACACCGGGGAGCTGTTTTTT.

The chain combines TRBV29-1 with TRBJ2-5; the D gene is possibly TRBD1 (6 bases). The DNA end is more similar to TRBJ2-7, so the J call may be wrong. The CDR3 is 12 residues long. The germline CDR1 and CDR2 sequences are SQVTM and ANQGSEA. The CDR3 DNA sequence: TGCAGCGTACAGGGCTCGACCTACGAGCAGTACTTC. It yields the protein CSVQGSTYEQYF.

The chain carries TRBV5-1 and TRBJ2-1, with 7 nucleotides matching TRBD1. There are 13 residues in the CDR3. Germline V gene data show CDR1 as SGHRS and CDR2 as YFSETQ. The J segment lost 3 bases and the V segment lost 4 bases, leaving 1 base of the junction unmatched. CDR3 residues: CASSRDSYNEQFF. CDR3 nucleotide sequence: TGCGCCAGCAGCCGGGACAGCTACAATGAGCAGTTCTTC.

This clone was detected only a few times. The chain carries TRBV7-9 and TRBJ2-7, with D hard to call. CDR1 and CDR2 from the germline V gene are SEHNR and FQNEAQ (reference sequence). The V and J ends lost 8 bases and 3 bases respectively, with 17 bases between them. The CDR3 contains 14 residues. CDR3 nucleotide sequence: TGTGCCAGCGTGAACCAGGCTATAAACTACGAGCAGTACTTC. Amino acid sequence: CASVNQAINYEQYF.

The chain uses TRBV5-6 and TRBJ2-2, with D maybe TRBD2 (5 bases). The CDR3 sequence is 15 residues long. V was trimmed by 1 base and J by 2 bases, leaving 9 bases between them. Germline assignment: CDR1 SGHDT and CDR2 YYEEEE. This chain's CDR3 is CASSLPGFNTGELFF. The CDR3, as DNA: TGTGCCAGCAGCTTGCCGGGATTTAACACCGGGGAGCTGTTTTTT. Based on the CDR3 plus reference TRBV5-6 and TRBJ2-2, the full variable domain is DAGVTQSPTHLIKTRGQQVTLRCSPKSGHDTVSWYQQALGQGPQFIFQYYEEEERQRGNFPDRFSGHQFPNYSSELNVNALLLGDSALYLCASSLPGFNTGELFFGEGSRLTVL.

J is TRBJ1-1 and V is TRBV28; the D gene is possibly TRBD1 (5 bases). V was pared by 8 bases and J by 6 bases, with 22 bases between. Germline V gene sequence: CDR1 MDHEN, CDR2 SYDVKM. The CDR3 length is 15 residues. CDR3 loop: CASSLPITGTAEAFF. CDR3 nucleotides: TGTGCCAGCTCTCTCCCTATTACAGGAACCGCTGAAGCTTTCTTT.